These T cell receptor beta chains were read from a single sample in a study of blood T cell repertoires in COVID-19. The method was immunoSEQ multiplex PCR; TCRdb's version includes in-frame clones alone and lacks a portion of them. The table shows some 150,000 clones, with roughly four fifths occurring only once. The specimen sequenced was peripheral blood. These receptors were obtained from a human donor with acute or convalescent COVID-19. The donor label of this sample is uncertain. The CDR3 runs from the conserved cysteine through the conserved F or W. The D gene is left open where the match is weak. Where a row states a size, it is once, few, many or the class of an expanded clone; other rows omit it.

clone size | J gene | V gene | CDR3 length | D gene | CDR3 protein | CDR3 DNA
. | TRBJ1-1 | TRBV19 | 15 | . | CASSPLRGGYTEAFF | TGTGCCAGTAGTCCCCTTAGGGGGGGGTACACTGAAGCTTTCTTT
. | TRBJ2-2 | TRBV25-1 | 15 | . | CASSEGRGATGELFF | TGTGCCAGCAGTGAAGGCAGGGGGGCCACCGGGGAGCTGTTTTTT
. | TRBJ2-1 | TRBV6-6 | 11 | . | CASSYGTTQFF | TGTGCCAGCAGCTACGGGACAACTCAGTTCTTC
. | TRBJ1-2 | TRBV5-5 | 15 | TRBD1 | CASSTQGEANYGYTF | TGTGCCAGCAGCACACAGGGGGAAGCGAACTATGGCTACACCTTC
. | TRBJ1-1 | TRBV5-1 | 14 | . | CASSFGWGDTEAFF | TGCGCCAGCAGCTTTGGATGGGGGGACACTGAAGCTTTCTTT
. | TRBJ2-1 | TRBV10-1 | 14 | . | CASSDHRAGDEQFF | TGCGCCAGCAGTGACCACAGGGCTGGAGATGAGCAGTTCTTC
. | TRBJ1-2 | TRBV6-5 | 14 | . | CASTLDSTNYGYTF | TGTGCCAGCACCTTGGACAGTACTAACTATGGCTACACCTTC
. | TRBJ1-2 | TRBV6-1 | 12 | TRBD1 | CASSERGLRDTF | TGTGCCAGCAGTGAAAGGGGGCTCCGGGACACCTTC
. | TRBJ1-1 | TRBV11-2 | 11 | . | CASSLLTEAFF | TGTGCCAGCAGCTTACTAACTGAAGCTTTCTTT
. | TRBJ1-4 | TRBV9 | 17 | . | CASSVGVAARADEKLFF | TGTGCCAGCAGCGTAGGAGTCGCGGCGCGGGCGGATGAAAAACTGTTTTTT
. | TRBJ1-2 | TRBV7-9 | 16 | . | CASSSRVPHDHYGYTF | TGTGCCAGCAGCTCCAGGGTGCCTCACGACCACTATGGCTACACCTTC
. | TRBJ2-4 | TRBV7-2 | 15 | TRBD2 | CASSLDGRVGNIQYF | TGTGCCAGCAGCTTAGATGGGAGGGTTGGGAACATTCAGTACTTC
. | TRBJ1-2 | TRBV5-1 | 15 | TRBD1 | CASSLDPGGNYGYTF | TGCGCCAGCAGCTTGGATCCAGGGGGGAACTATGGCTACACCTTC
. | TRBJ1-1 | TRBV6-1 | 16 | . | CASSEAVAAFDTEAFF | TGTGCCAGCAGTGAAGCGGTGGCAGCGTTTGACACTGAAGCTTTCTTT
once | TRBJ2-1 | TRBV18 | 22 | TRBD2 | CASSPSWGDPSGGSRSYNEQFF | TGTGCCAGCTCACCCAGTTGGGGAGACCCTAGCGGGGGGTCCCGCTCCTACAATGAGCAGTTCTTC
. | TRBJ2-2 | TRBV5-1 | 16 | . | CASSFGQGGSAGELFF | TGCGCCAGCAGCTTCGGACAGGGAGGGTCGGCCGGGGAGCTGTTTTTT
. | TRBJ2-1 | TRBV5-1 | 14 | TRBD1 | CASSRQGPSNEQFF | TGCGCCAGCAGCCGACAGGGGCCCAGCAATGAGCAGTTCTTC
. | TRBJ1-2 | TRBV5-6 | 13 | TRBD1 | CASRRDRVDGYTF | TGTGCCAGCAGGCGAGACAGGGTAGATGGCTACACCTTC
. | TRBJ2-1 | TRBV19 | 17 | TRBD2 | CASEGKGLAGAYNEQFF | TGTGCCAGTGAAGGGAAAGGACTAGCGGGGGCCTACAATGAGCAGTTCTTC
. | TRBJ1-2 | TRBV18 | 16 | TRBD1 | CASSPQGQGTYYGYTF | TGTGCCAGCTCACCACAGGGACAGGGGACCTACTATGGCTACACCTTC